This record covers a single T cell receptor (beta chain). These data belong to a study of control samples from healthy donors and cancer patients. Assay used: immunoSEQ multiplex PCR; TCRdb lists only in-frame clones, some missing. Of 40,000 to 50,000 clones in the sample, over 90% are singletons; the top ten hold about a quarter. Specimen: PBMCs. This receptor was taken from a woman aged 45-59 years with head and neck cancer.

This CDR3 reads CASSPGTSDYEQYF. CDR3 in DNA: TGTGCCAGCTCACCAGGGACTAGCGACTACGAGCAGTACTTC. The rearrangement uses TRBV18 and TRBJ2-7, with 10 bases identical to TRBD2. The V gene end was trimmed by 2 bases and the J gene end by 3 bases; junction bases not matched to a gene: 1. The CDR3 contains 14 residues. Germline V gene data show CDR1 as KGHSH and CDR2 as LQKENI.